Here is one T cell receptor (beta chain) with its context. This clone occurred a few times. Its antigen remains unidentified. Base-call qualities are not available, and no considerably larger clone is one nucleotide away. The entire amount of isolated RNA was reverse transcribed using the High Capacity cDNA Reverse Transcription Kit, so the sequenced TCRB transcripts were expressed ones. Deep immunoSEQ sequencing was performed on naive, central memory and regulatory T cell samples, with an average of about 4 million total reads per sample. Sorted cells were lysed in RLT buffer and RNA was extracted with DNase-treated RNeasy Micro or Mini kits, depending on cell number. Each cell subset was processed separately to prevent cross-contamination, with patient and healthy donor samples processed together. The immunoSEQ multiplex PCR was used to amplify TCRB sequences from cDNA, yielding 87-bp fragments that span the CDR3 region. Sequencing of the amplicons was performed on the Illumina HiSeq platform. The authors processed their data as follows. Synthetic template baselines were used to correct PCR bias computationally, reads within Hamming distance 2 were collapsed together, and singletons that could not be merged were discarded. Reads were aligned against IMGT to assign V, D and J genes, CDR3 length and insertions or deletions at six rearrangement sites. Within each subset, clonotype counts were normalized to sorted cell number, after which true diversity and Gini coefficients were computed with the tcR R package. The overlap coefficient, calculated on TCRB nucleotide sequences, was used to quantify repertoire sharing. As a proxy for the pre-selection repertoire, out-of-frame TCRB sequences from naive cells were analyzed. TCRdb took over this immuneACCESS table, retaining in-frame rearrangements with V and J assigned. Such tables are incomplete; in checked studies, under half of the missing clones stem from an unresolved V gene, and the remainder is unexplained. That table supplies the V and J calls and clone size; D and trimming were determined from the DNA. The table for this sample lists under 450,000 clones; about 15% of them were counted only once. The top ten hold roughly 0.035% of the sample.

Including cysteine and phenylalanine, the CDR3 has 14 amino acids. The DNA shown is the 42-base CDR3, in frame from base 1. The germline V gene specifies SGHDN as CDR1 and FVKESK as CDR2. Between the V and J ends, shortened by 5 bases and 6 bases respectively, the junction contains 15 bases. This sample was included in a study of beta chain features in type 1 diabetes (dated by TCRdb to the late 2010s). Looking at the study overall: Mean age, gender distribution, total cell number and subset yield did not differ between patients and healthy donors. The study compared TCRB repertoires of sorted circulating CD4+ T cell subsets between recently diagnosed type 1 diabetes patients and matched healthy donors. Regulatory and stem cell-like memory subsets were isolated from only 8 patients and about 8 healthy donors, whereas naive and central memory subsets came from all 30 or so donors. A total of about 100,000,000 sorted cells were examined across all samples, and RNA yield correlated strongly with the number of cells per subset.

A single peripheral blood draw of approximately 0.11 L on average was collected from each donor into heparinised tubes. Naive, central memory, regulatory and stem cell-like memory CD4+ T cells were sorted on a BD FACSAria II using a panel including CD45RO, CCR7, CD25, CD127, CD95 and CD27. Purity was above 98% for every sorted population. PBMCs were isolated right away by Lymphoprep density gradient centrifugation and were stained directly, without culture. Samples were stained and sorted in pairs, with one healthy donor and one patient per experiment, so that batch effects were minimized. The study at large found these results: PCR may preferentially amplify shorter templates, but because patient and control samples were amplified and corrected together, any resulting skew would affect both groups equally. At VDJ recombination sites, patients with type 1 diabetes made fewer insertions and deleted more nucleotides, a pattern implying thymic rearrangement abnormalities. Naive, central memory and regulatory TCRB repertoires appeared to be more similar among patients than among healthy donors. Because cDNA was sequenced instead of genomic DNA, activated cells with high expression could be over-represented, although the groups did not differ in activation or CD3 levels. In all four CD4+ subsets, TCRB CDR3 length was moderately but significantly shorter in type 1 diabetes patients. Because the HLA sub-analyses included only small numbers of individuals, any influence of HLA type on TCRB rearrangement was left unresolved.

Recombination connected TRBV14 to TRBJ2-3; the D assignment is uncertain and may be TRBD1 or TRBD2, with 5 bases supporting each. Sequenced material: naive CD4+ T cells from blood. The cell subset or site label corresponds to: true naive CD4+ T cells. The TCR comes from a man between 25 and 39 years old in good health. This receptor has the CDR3 CASSTGPGADTQYF. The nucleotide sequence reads TGTGCCAGCAGCACGGGACCCGGGGCCGATACGCAGTATTTT.